Detailed here is one TCR beta chain. TCRdb's copy holds only in-frame clones and misses some; the assay was immunoSEQ multiplex PCR. The sample lists tens of thousands of clones, around nine tenths occurring once. The data originate from a study of T cell changes during pregnancy in multiple sclerosis. From germline, CDR1 is LGHNT and CDR2 FRNRAP. There are 12 residues in the CDR3. Trimming stripped 9 bases from V and 5 bases from J, with 13 bases between. The rearrangement links TRBV12-5 to TRBJ1-2; D possibly corresponds to TRBD1 (5 bases). This specimen consisted of CD4+ T cells from peripheral blood mononuclear cells, obtained in the third trimester of pregnancy. The sequence was obtained from a female donor in good health, enrolled as a control in a pregnancy study. CDR3 nucleotides: TGTGCTAGCTCTATTACAGGTTATGGCTACACCTTC. Protein product: CASSITGYGYTF.